This paragraph reports one T cell receptor (beta chain). The antigen remains undetermined. This entry comes from a study of long-term antiretroviral therapy in people with HIV. At survey level, the immunoSEQ assay was run in its v3.0 version. The data were produced by immunoSEQ multiplex PCR, yet TCRdb's version contains in-frame clones alone and is incomplete. The sample holds about 20,000 clones, approximately 88% seen once. General study results and limits: Diversity rose after ART but stayed below transplant donor controls. Information on adherence to ART, viral resistance or therapy changes was unavailable.

The germline gives CDR1 SNHLY, CDR2 FYNNEI. The junction had 11 bases not matched to a gene; V was cut back by 8 bases and J by 12 bases. The CDR3 contains 13 residues. This clonotype originated in a man between 25 and 39 years old with HIV. This sequence joins TRBV2 and TRBJ1-4, with 8 nucleotides matching TRBD1. The sample in question was unsorted PBMCs, obtained around 5.9 years after starting antiretroviral therapy. The CDR3 nucleotides read TGTGCCAGCGGCTATAGGACAGGGTGGGAACTGTTTTTT. Translation: CASGYRTGWELFF.